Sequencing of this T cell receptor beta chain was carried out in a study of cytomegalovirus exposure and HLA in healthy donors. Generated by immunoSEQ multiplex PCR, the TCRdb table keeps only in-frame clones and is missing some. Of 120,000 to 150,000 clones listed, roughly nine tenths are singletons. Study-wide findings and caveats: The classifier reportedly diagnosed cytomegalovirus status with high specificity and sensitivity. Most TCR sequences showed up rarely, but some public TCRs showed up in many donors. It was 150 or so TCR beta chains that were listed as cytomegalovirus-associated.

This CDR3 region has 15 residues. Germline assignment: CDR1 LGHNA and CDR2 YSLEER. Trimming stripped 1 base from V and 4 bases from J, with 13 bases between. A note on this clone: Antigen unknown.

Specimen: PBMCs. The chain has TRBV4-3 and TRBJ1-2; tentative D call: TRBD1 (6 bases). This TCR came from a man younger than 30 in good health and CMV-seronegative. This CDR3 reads CASSQALGAGYGYTF. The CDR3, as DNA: TGCGCCAGCAGCCAAGCCCTGGGGGCGGGCTATGGCTACACCTTC.